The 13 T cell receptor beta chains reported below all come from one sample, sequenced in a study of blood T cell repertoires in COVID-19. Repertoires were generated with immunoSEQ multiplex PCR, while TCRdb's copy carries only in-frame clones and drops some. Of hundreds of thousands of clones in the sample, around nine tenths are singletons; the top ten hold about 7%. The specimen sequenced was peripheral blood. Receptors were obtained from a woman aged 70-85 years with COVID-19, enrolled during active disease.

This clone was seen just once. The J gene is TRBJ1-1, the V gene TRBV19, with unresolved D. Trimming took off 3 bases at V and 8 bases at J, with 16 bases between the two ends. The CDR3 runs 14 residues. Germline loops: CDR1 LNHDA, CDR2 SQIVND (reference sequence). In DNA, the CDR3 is TGTGCCAGTAGTATTGCCCTTATCGGCAGGGAAGCTTTCTTT. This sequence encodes CASSIALIGREAFF.

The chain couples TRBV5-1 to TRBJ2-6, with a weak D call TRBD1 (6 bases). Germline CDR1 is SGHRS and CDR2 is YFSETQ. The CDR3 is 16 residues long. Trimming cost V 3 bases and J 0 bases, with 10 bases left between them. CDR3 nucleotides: TGCGCCAGCAGCTGGACAGTTAGCTCTGGGGCCAACGTCCTGACTTTC. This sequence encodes CASSWTVSSGANVLTF.

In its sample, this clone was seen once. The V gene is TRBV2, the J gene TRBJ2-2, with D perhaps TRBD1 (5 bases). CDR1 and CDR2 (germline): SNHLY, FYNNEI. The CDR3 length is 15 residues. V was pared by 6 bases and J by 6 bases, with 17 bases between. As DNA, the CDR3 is TGTGCCAGCAGCGCCCTCCCTAGGGGCGCCGGGGAGCTGTTTTTT. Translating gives CASSALPRGAGELFF.

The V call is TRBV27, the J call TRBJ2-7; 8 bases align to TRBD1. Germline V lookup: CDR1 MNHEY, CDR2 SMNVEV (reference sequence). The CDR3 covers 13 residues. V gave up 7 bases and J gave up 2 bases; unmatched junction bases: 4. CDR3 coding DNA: TGTGCCAGCATCCCGACAGGGGCCTACGAGCAGTACTTC. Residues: CASIPTGAYEQYF.

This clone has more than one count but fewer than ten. The CDR3 sequence: CASSQDWLAGGLNIQYF. The CDR3 bases are TGCGCCAGCAGCCAAGATTGGCTAGCGGGGGGACTGAACATTCAGTACTTC. The chain joins TRBV4-1 to TRBJ2-4; 11 bases are a match to TRBD2. This CDR3 is 17 amino acids long. The germline gives CDR1 MGHRA, CDR2 YSYEKL. J gave up 7 bases and V 0 bases, and 8 bases lay outside the gene matches.

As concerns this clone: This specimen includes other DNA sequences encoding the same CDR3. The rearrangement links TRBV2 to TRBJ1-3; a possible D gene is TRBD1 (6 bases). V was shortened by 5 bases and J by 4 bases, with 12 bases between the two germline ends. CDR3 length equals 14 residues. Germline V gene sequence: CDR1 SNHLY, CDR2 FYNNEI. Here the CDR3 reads CASSLQGAGNTIYF. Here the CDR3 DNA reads TGTGCCAGCAGTTTACAGGGAGCAGGAAACACCATATATTTT.

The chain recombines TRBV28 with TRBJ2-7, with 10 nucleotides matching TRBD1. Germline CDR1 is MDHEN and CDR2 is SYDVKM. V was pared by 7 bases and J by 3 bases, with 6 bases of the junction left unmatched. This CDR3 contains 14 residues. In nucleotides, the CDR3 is TGTGCCAGCAATCCCGGGACAGGGGACTACGAGCAGTACTTC. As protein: CASNPGTGDYEQYF.

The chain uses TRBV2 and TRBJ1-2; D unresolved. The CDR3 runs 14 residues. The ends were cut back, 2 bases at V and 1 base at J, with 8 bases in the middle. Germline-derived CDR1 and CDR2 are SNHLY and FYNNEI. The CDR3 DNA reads TGTGCCAGCAGTGAATACCCAGATAACTATGGCTACACCTTC. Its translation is CASSEYPDNYGYTF.

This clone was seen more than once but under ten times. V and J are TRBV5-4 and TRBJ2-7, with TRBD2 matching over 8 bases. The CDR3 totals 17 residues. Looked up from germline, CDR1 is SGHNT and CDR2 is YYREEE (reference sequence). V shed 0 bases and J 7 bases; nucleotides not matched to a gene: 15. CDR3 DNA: TGTGCCAGCAGCTTGGCCGGGGTAGCGGGGTCCCCGGTTGAGCAGTACTTC. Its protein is CASSLAGVAGSPVEQYF.

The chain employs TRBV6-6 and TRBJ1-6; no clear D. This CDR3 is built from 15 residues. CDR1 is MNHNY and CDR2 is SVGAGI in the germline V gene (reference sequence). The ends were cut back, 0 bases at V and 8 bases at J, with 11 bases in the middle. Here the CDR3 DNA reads TGTGCCAGCAGTTACTCGGAGTCTTTCTATTCACCCCTCCACTTT. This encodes CASSYSESFYSPLHF.

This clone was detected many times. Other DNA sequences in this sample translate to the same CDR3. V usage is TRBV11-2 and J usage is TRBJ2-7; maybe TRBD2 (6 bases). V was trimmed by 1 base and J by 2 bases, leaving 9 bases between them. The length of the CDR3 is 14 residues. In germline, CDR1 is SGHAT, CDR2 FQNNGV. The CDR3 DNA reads TGTGCCAGCAGCTTAGGTGGGGGGACCTACGAGCAGTACTTC. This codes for CASSLGGGTYEQYF.

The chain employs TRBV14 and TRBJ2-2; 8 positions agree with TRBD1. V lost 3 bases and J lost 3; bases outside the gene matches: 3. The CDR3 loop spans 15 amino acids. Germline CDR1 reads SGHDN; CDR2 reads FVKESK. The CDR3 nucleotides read TGTGCCAGCAGCCATGCCAGGGGGCACACCGGGGAGCTGTTTTTT. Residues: CASSHARGHTGELFF. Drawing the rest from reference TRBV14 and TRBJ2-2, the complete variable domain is EAGVTQFPSHSVIEKGQTVTLRCDPISGHDNLYWYRRVMGKEIKFLLHFVKESKQDESGMPNNRFLAERTGGTYSTLKVQPAELEDSGVYFCASSHARGHTGELFFGEGSRLTVL.

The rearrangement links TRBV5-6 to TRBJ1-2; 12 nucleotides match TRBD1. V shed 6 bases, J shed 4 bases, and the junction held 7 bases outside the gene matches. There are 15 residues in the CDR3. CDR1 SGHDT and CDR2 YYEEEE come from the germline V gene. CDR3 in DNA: TGTGCCAGCACCACCGGGACAGGGGGCGGCTATGGCTACACCTTC. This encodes CASTTGTGGGYGYTF.